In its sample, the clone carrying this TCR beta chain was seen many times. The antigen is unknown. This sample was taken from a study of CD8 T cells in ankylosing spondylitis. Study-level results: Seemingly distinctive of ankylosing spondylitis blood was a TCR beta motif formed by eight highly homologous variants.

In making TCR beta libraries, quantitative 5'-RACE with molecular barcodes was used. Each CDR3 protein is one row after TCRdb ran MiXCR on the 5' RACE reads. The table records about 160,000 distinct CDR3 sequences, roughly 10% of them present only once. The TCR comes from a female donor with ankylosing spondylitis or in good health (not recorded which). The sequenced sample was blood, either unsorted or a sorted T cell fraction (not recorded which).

Written as DNA, the CDR3 is TGTGCCAGCAGCGAATCTAGCGGACCGGTCACAGATACGCAGTATTTT. Translated: CASSESSGPVTDTQYF. The chain combines TRBV7-2 with TRBJ2-3, with 7 positions matching TRBD2. From germline, CDR1 is SGHTA and CDR2 FQGNSA. The CDR3 runs to 16 residues. V trimming: 5 bases; J trimming: 2 bases; junction bases outside the gene matches: 10.